What follows are 27 T cell receptor beta chains derived from one specimen sequenced in a study of blood T cell repertoires in COVID-19. TCRdb's table, derived via immunoSEQ multiplex PCR, lists solely in-frame clones and lacks some. The sample yields hundreds of thousands of clones, about 82% seen once. The sample taken for sequencing was peripheral blood. All receptors derive from a woman over 75 with COVID-19, enrolled during active disease.

CDR3 nucleotides: TGTGCCAGTAGTATAGATGGACCGGGAGGTGGTAAAGCTTTCTTT. Encoded protein: CASSIDGPGGGKAFF. V usage is TRBV19 and J usage is TRBJ1-1, with unresolved D. CDR1 is LNHDA and CDR2 is SQIVND in the germline V gene (reference sequence). V lost 0 bases and J lost 9, with 17 bases in between. The CDR3 covers 15 residues.

Concerning this clone itself: The CDR3 does not end in the conserved phenylalanine or tryptophan, so this is likely a read error. The DNA is omitted, as the CDR3 cannot be located on it reliably, and the CDR3 follows TCRdb's listing. The chain combines TRBV11-3 with TRBJ1-4. Both ends counted, the CDR3 spans 11 residues. CDR1 SGHNT and CDR2 YENEEA come from the germline V gene. CDR3: CASSLGAGPRG.

The chain links TRBV4-2 to TRBJ2-5; D possibly corresponds to TRBD2 (8 bases). The length of the CDR3 is 18 residues. Trimming took 2 bases from V and 5 from J, leaving 24 bases between them. The germline V gene has CDR1 LGHNA and CDR2 YNFKEQ. This chain's CDR3 is CASSQSGLGGPSWETQYF. The DNA of the CDR3 is TGTGCCAGCAGCCAATCGGGACTAGGGGGCCCAAGTTGGGAGACCCAGTACTTC.

The chain employs TRBV6-2 or TRBV6-3 and TRBJ2-5; D gene unclear. This CDR3 has 11 residues. The germline V gene has CDR1 MNHEY and CDR2 SVGEGT. V gave up 4 bases and J gave up 5 bases, with 5 bases separating them. The CDR3 DNA sequence: TGTGCCAGCAGTTCACAGGAGACCCAGTACTTC. This translates into CASSSQETQYF.

The CDR3 loop is CASSGGLAKNIQYF. The CDR3, as DNA: TGTGCCAGTAGTGGGGGCCTAGCCAAAAACATTCAGTACTTC. The V and J genes are TRBV19 and TRBJ2-4; D perhaps matches TRBD1 (6 bases). V dropped 5 bases and J dropped 0 bases, with 8 bases sitting between them. The CDR3 length is 14 residues. Germline V gives CDR1 LNHDA, CDR2 SQIVND (reference sequence).

The chain carries TRBV28 and TRBJ2-6; TRBD1 matches 8 bases. J was trimmed by 1 base and V by 5 bases; bases with no gene match: 4. Germline CDR1 reads MDHEN; CDR2 reads SYDVKM. The CDR3 consists of 16 residues. The CDR3 reads CASSPRTGSGANVLTF. DNA of the CDR3: TGTGCCAGCAGTCCCAGGACAGGGTCTGGGGCCAACGTCCTGACTTTC.

This clone was counted once. The V gene is TRBV28, the J gene TRBJ1-3; 7 nucleotides agree with TRBD1. V trimming: 6 bases; J trimming: 3 bases; junction bases outside the gene matches: 11. The CDR3 sequence is 16 residues long. Germline loops: CDR1 MDHEN, CDR2 SYDVKM. The CDR3 sequence is CASRRATGYFGNTIYF. CDR3 coding DNA: TGTGCCAGCAGACGTGCGACAGGGTACTTTGGAAACACCATATATTTT.

The V and J genes are TRBV6-2 or TRBV6-3 and TRBJ2-7; 8 nucleotides match TRBD2. This CDR3 contains 16 residues. V was pared by 5 bases and J by 2 bases, with 11 bases of the junction left unmatched. Germline lookup yields CDR1 MNHEY and CDR2 SVGEGT. CDR3 loop: CASSPPRTRGAYEQYF. CDR3 DNA: TGTGCCAGCAGTCCACCTCGGACGCGGGGGGCCTACGAGCAGTACTTC.

This clone was counted a single time. This chain joins TRBV18 and TRBJ1-2; D not resolved. CDR3 length equals 14 residues. In germline, CDR1 is KGHSH, CDR2 LQKENI. Between the trimmed V and J ends, which lost 2 bases and 7 bases, there was a span of 14 bases. DNA for the CDR3: TGTGCCAGCTCACCAGGAGGCAGCGACGTTGGCTACACCTTC. Protein product: CASSPGGSDVGYTF.

The chain employs TRBV2 and TRBJ1-3, with a tentative D call TRBD1 (6 bases). The V end was cut by 6 bases, the J end by 12 bases, with 15 bases between. The V gene's germline CDR1 is SNHLY and CDR2 FYNNEI. This CDR3 comprises 12 residues. The CDR3 bases are TGTGCCAGCAGATCAACAGGGTCTAACATATATTTT. Encoded protein: CASRSTGSNIYF.

This clone occurred a few times. The chain carries TRBV6-2 or TRBV6-3 and TRBJ1-2; D not resolved. CDR3 length equals 14 residues. V lost 2 bases and J lost 8, with 15 bases in between. The germline gives CDR1 MNHEY, CDR2 SVGEGT. The chain's CDR3 is CASSYRGQTGGYTF. CDR3 nucleotide sequence: TGTGCCAGCAGTTACAGAGGGCAAACGGGCGGCTACACCTTC.

The gene calls are TRBV20-1 and TRBJ1-2, with 7 bases identical to TRBD1. This CDR3 contains 16 residues. CDR1 and CDR2 (germline): DFQATT, SNEGSKA (reference sequence). The V segment lost 3 bases and the J segment 7 bases; nucleotides outside the gene matches: 17. The CDR3 loop reads CSASLGGEIGWSGYTF. CDR3 sequence (DNA): TGCAGTGCTAGTTTAGGGGGCGAAATAGGATGGTCTGGCTACACCTTC.

The gene calls are TRBV6-2 or TRBV6-3 and TRBJ2-3, with D hard to call. The ends were cut back, 6 bases at V and 3 bases at J, with 7 bases in the middle. Germline V gene lookup returns CDR1 MNHEY and CDR2 SVGEGT. The CDR3 contains 12 residues. The CDR3 DNA follows: TGTGCCAGCAGCGAGATAACAGATACGCAGTATTTT. Encoded protein: CASSEITDTQYF.

This clone has a single count. This chain uses TRBV2 with TRBJ1-6; 10 nucleotides line up with TRBD1. Germline V lookup: CDR1 SNHLY, CDR2 FYNNEI. J was trimmed by 7 bases and V by 8 bases; bases with no gene match: 2. The CDR3 contains 13 residues. The CDR3 sequence is CASGGQGNSPLHF. CDR3 nucleotide sequence: TGTGCCAGCGGGGGACAGGGGAATTCACCCCTCCACTTT.

The chain links TRBV5-8 to TRBJ1-2; no clear D gene. Between the trimmed V and J ends, which lost 7 bases and 8 bases, there was a span of 27 bases. This CDR3 is built from 16 residues. Germline values: CDR1 SGHTS, CDR2 YDEGEE. The CDR3 reads CASDYAGSRSGKGYTF. The CDR3 nucleotides are TGTGCCAGCGACTACGCCGGGTCCCGTTCGGGGAAAGGCTACACCTTC.

V is TRBV15 and J is TRBJ2-5; TRBD2 aligns across 10 bases. This CDR3 contains 18 residues. Germline V gene sequence: CDR1 LNHNV, CDR2 YYDKDF (reference sequence). J gave up 7 bases and V 2 bases, and 16 bases lay outside the gene matches. CDR3 sequence (DNA): TGTGCCACCAGCAGACAGGGAACTAGCGGGGCCAACGATGGGACCCAGTACTTC. Amino acids: CATSRQGTSGANDGTQYF.

The chain carries TRBV5-1 and TRBJ2-2; maybe TRBD1 (6 bases). V lost 1 base and J lost 4, with 11 bases in between. The CDR3 contains 15 residues. The V gene's germline CDR1 is SGHRS and CDR2 YFSETQ. This CDR3 is CASSLSTGSTGELFF. The CDR3 DNA is TGCGCCAGCAGCTTGAGCACAGGGAGCACCGGGGAGCTGTTTTTT.

For this clone: The germline gene is not matched at one end of the junction; a read error may be the cause. The chain has TRBV7-9 and TRBJ1-6; unclear D gene. Germline assignment: CDR1 SEHNR and CDR2 FQNEAQ (reference sequence). The CDR3 totals 12 residues. CDR3 sequence: CVSSFTDSPLHF. The CDR3 region has the DNA TGTGTCAGCAGCTTTACAGATTCACCCCTCCACTTT.

The chain carries TRBV30 and TRBJ2-6, with D unclear. V was shortened by 4 bases and J by 0 bases, with 13 bases between the two germline ends. The germline CDR1 and CDR2 sequences are GTSNPN and SVGIG (reference sequence). This CDR3 spans 16 amino acids. The CDR3 loop is CAWIPNRSSGANVLTF. The CDR3 DNA sequence: TGTGCCTGGATCCCCAACCGGAGCTCTGGGGCCAACGTCCTGACTTTC.

This rearrangement joins TRBV5-1 to TRBJ2-3; 7 bases align to TRBD1. Germline CDR1 and CDR2: SGHRS and YFSETQ. This CDR3 is 11 amino acids long. V shed 0 bases, J shed 14 bases, and the junction held 3 bases outside the gene matches. The CDR3 DNA reads TGCGCCAGCAGCTTGGAGGGGGCGACGTATTTT. This codes for CASSLEGATYF.

The rearrangement joins TRBV12-3 or TRBV12-4 to TRBJ1-1; no clear D gene. This CDR3 comprises 12 residues. Trimming shortened V by 8 bases and J by 6 bases, and 13 bases separated the two germline ends. Here the CDR3 DNA reads TGTGCCAGCGGGCCCCTCATTGCTGAAGCTTTCTTT. Translating gives CASGPLIAEAFF.

The chain has TRBV6-1 and TRBJ1-4; D is undetermined. Germline CDR1 MNHNS, CDR2 SASEGT. The CDR3 spans 15 residues. Trimming pared 5 bases from V and 4 bases from J, leaving 14 bases between. The CDR3: CASSPRSGYNEKLFF. The CDR3 DNA is TGTGCCAGCAGTCCTCGCTCGGGATATAATGAAAAACTGTTTTTT.

The genes are TRBV7-2 and TRBJ2-1, with D hard to call. The CDR3 contains 15 residues. V shed 5 bases and J shed 4 bases, with 15 bases lying between them. The V gene's germline CDR1 is SGHTA and CDR2 FQGNSA. CDR3 sequence: CASSLDFRSYNEQFF. The CDR3 bases are TGTGCCAGCAGCCTCGACTTCCGATCTTACAATGAGCAGTTCTTC.

This chain uses TRBV7-2 with TRBJ2-3; D unresolved. CDR3 size: 13 residues. Germline CDR1 and CDR2: SGHTA and FQGNSA. Trimming removed 5 bases from V and 2 bases from J, with 8 bases in between. The CDR3 DNA follows: TGTGCCAGCAGCAATCTGTTCACAGATACGCAGTATTTT. It specifies CASSNLFTDTQYF.

The J gene is TRBJ2-7, the V gene TRBV6-4; TRBD1 aligns across 10 bases. Germline loops: CDR1 MRHNA, CDR2 SNTAGT. Trimming at V came to 2 bases and at J to 6 bases, leaving 4 bases not matched to a gene. This CDR3 is built from 14 residues. CDR3 in DNA: TGTGCCAGCAGTGACCCGACAGGGGGCTGCGAGCAGTACGTC. It translates to CASSDPTGGCEQYV.

The chain is built from TRBV5-6 and TRBJ1-6; D is unresolved. The CDR3 is made up of 15 amino acids. V lost 0 bases and J 7 bases, leaving 11 bases between the germline ends. The V gene's germline CDR1 is SGHDT and CDR2 YYEEEE. The CDR3 spells CASSLERRLNSPLHF. The DNA for the CDR3 is TGTGCCAGCAGCTTGGAGAGGCGTTTAAATTCACCCCTCCACTTT.

For the CDR3, the DNA is TGTGCCAGCTCACCACCGGGACAGGGGGCCAGTCAGCCCCAGCATTTT. It encodes CASSPPGQGASQPQHF. The chain uses TRBV18 and TRBJ1-5; 12 bases match TRBD1. With 0 bases clipped from V and 6 bases from J, the junction kept 3 bases outside the gene matches. Germline V gene lookup returns CDR1 KGHSH and CDR2 LQKENI. CDR3 length equals 16 residues.